This TCR beta chain appears in the sequencing data of a study of blood T cell repertoires in COVID-19. TCRdb keeps only in-frame clones here, not all; method: immunoSEQ multiplex PCR. This table holds 140,000 to 150,000 clones, around four fifths found once. Germline V gene sequence: CDR1 KGHSH, CDR2 LQKENI. The CDR3 consists of 16 residues. V was pared by 6 bases and J by 4 bases, with 6 bases of the junction left unmatched. This chain connects TRBV18 to TRBJ2-6; 10 bases are a match to TRBD2. The sample taken for sequencing was peripheral blood. This TCR came from a human donor in a cohort sampled during active COVID-19. The CDR3 DNA follows: TGTGCCAGCTCCCTTAGCGGGGGGTCGGGGGCCAACGTCCTGACTTTC. Translating gives CASSLSGGSGANVLTF.